The 3 T cell receptor beta chains given below trace back to one sample, sequenced in a study of T cells in Graves' hyperthyroidism and ophthalmopathy. The TCR beta CDR3 regions underwent amplification using RNA transcripts as the source. TCR CDR3 regions were first amplified by RT-PCR with HTBI primers. TCRdb independently ran MiXCR on the multiplex PCR reads; one entry per CDR3 protein. The sample holds more than 150,000 distinct CDR3 sequences; 15% to 20% are singletons and the top ten take around 29%. The sequenced material came from blood. The receptors derive from a woman aged 50 to 60 with Graves' hyperthyroidism.

Many counts were recorded for this clonotype. This sequence joins TRBV6-2 or TRBV6-3 and TRBJ1-5; 8 bases line up with TRBD1. The CDR3 runs 17 residues. Germline V CDR1 and CDR2: MNHEY, SVGEGT. V lost 2 bases to trimming and J lost 1 base; unmatched junction nucleotides: 7. The CDR3, as DNA: TGTGCCAGCAGTTACACGCGGACAGGGATAAGCAATCAGCCCCAGCATTTT. It is translated as CASSYTRTGISNQPQHF.

In its sample, this clonotype was seen a few times. The CDR3 is CSASRPHNYNEQFF. CDR3 nucleotide sequence: TGCAGTGCTTCCCGACCGCATAACTACAATGAGCAGTTCTTC. This chain joins TRBV20-1 and TRBJ2-1; D is ambiguous. Germline CDR1 DFQATT, CDR2 SNEGSKA (reference sequence). Trimming shortened V by 5 bases and J by 3 bases, and 14 bases separated the two germline ends. CDR3 length: 14 residues.

The CDR3 protein is CATSYGAGGSGDTQYF. Here the CDR3 DNA reads TGTGCCACCAGCTATGGAGCGGGGGGGTCAGGAGATACGCAGTATTTT. V and J are TRBV15 and TRBJ2-3; 10 bases map to TRBD2. Losses at the gene ends were 5 bases for V and 5 bases for J; bases not matched to a gene: 10. CDR3 size: 16 residues. Germline V lookup: CDR1 LNHNV, CDR2 YYDKDF (reference sequence).